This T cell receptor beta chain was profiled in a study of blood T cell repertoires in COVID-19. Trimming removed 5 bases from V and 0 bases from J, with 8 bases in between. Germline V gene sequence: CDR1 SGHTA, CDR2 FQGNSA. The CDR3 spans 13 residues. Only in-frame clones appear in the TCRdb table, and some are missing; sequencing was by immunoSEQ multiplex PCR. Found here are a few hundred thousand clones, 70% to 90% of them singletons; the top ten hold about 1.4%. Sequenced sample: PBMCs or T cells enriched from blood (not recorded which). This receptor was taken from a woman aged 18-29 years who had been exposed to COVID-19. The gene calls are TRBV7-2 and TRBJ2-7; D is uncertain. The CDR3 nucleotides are TGTGCCAGCAGCGCCCGTAGCTCCTACGAGCAGTACTTC. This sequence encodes CASSARSSYEQYF. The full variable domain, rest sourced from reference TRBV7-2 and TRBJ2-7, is GAGVSQSPSNKVTEKGKDVELRCDPISGHTALYWYRQSLGQGLEFLIYFQGNSAPDKSGLPSDRFSAERTGGSVSTLTIQRTQQEDSAVYLCASSARSSYEQYFGPGTRLTVT.